The present entry profiles one TCR beta chain with its context. There is no known antigen for this receptor. Base qualities were left out, and no much larger clone turns up one base away. This entry is derived from a study of blood T cell repertoires in COVID-19 (dated by TCRdb to the early 2020s). About the study as a whole: Samples covering the acute and convalescent phases of COVID-19 were provided by collaborators in the United States, Italy and Spain. The material from the prospective study consisted of cDNA or gDNA derived from T cells, B-cell-depleted T cells, or PBMCs. Where HLA class I and class II types were available, the types were taken from metadata supplied by the sample provider, not from assay-based typing. The repertoires were released in a freely available public database meant as a resource for research on the immune response to SARS-CoV-2. The samples were drawn from two sources: the first 160 participants of the ongoing ImmuneRACE study, and approximately 1,300 subjects contributed by 6 global collaborators. Subjects who had been exposed to COVID-19, were actively infected with it, or had recovered from it provided the deeply sampled blood TCRbeta repertoires that made up the dataset. Sample metadata almost always included a de-identified subject ID, COVID-19 status, age in years and sex. The paper as a whole reports these results and caveats: The amount of clinical and demographic metadata varied by source and participant and was provided uncurated.

Collaborating institutions collected whole blood in K2EDTA tubes following their own protocols. For TCRbeta analysis, collaborators shipped samples in one of three forms: frozen whole blood, isolated PBMCs, or DNA extracted from either of those sample types. The germline V gene encodes CDR1 MNHEY and CDR2 SVGAGI. The CDR3 has 12 amino acids, counting the end cysteine and phenylalanine. Just the 36-base CDR3 DNA is kept, in frame starting at base 1. V drops 4 bases and J drops 4 bases, leaving 6 bases in between. TCRbeta CDR3 regions were amplified from genomic DNA using the immunoSEQ Assay, a bias-controlled multiplex PCR. Per the source publication's procedure: The number of nucleated cells in each sample was estimated from the amplification of reference gene primers within the assay. To quantify the absolute abundance of each unique TCRbeta CDR3 rearrangement, sequence reads were collapsed and filtered. For each sample, productive Simpson clonality was calculated as the square root of Simpson's diversity index across productive rearrangements. The source is immuneACCESS, and TCRdb retained only in-frame sequences with V and J called. Part of the clones is not carried over; for the studies checked, unresolved V genes explain less than half of this, and the remainder is unexplained. V and J calls and clone size are given by that table; D and trimming were obtained from the DNA. For this sample the table gives approximately 77,000 clones, of which about 91% were detected only once. Of the sample, around 7% is held by the ten largest clones.

This clonotype originated in an elderly woman with acute or convalescent COVID-19. The V and J segments used are TRBV6-5 and TRBJ2-3; no D gene can be assigned with confidence. Sequencing was done on a sample of peripheral blood. The base sequence is TGTGCCAGCAGTTCGCAGTCAGATACGCAGTATTTT. This translates into CASSSQSDTQYF.